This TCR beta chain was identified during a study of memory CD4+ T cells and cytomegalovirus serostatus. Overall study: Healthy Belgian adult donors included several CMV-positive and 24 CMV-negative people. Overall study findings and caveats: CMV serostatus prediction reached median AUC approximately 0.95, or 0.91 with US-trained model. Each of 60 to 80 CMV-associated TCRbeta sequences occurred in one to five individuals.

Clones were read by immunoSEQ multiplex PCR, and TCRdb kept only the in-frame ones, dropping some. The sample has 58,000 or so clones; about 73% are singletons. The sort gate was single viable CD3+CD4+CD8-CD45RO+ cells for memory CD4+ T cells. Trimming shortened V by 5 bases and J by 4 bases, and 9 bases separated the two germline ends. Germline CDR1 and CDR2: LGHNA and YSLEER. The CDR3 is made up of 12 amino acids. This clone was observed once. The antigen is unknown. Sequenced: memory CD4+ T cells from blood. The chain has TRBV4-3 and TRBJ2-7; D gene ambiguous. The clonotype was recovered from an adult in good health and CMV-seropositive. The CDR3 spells CASSNVGYEQYF. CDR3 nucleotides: TGCGCCAGCAGCAACGTCGGTTACGAGCAGTACTTC.